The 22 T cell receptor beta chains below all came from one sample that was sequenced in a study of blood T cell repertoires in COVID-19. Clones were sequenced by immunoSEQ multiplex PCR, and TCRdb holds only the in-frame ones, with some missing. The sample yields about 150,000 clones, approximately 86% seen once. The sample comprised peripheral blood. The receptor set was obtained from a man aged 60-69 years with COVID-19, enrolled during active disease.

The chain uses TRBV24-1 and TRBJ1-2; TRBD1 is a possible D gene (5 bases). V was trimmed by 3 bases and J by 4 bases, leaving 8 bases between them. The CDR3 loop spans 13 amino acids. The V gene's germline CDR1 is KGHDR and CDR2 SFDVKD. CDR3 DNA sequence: TGTGCCACCAGTGATACCAGGGTCTATGGCTACACCTTC. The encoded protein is CATSDTRVYGYTF.

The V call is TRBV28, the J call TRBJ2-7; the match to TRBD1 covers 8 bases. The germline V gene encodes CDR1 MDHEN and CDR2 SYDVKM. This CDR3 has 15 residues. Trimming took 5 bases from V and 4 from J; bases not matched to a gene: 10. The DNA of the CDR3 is TGTGCCAGCAGTGCCACAGGGGGGCTGAAGTACGAGCAGTACTTC. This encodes CASSATGGLKYEQYF.

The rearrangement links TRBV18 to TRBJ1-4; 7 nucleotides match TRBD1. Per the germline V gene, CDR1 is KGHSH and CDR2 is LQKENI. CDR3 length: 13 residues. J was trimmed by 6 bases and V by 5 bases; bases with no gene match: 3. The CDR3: CASSTGADEKLFF. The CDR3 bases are TGTGCCAGCTCAACAGGGGCTGATGAAAAACTGTTTTTT.

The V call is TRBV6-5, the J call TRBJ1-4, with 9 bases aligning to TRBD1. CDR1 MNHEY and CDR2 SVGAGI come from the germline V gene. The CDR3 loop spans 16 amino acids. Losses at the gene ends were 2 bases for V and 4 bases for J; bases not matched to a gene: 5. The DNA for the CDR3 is TGTGCCAGCAGTTACCGGACAGGGGCGAGTAATGAAAAACTGTTTTTT. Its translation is CASSYRTGASNEKLFF.

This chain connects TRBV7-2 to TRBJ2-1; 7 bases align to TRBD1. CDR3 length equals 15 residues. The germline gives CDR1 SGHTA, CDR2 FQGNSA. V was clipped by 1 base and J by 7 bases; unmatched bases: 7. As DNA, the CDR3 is TGTGCCAGCAGCTTAGTTACAGGGGTACAAAATGAGCAGTTCTTC. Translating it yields CASSLVTGVQNEQFF.

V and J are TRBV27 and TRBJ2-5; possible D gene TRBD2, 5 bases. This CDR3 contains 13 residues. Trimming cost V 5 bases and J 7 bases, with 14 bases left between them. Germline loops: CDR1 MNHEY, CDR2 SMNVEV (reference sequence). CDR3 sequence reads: CASSAGPAWTQYF. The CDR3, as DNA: TGTGCCAGCAGTGCGGGCCCCGCATGGACCCAGTACTTC.

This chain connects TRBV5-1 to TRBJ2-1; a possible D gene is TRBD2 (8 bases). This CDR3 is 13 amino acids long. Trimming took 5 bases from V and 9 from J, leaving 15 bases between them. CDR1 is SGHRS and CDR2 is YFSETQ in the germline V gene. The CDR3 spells CASSHGGDSEQFF. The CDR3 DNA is TGCGCCAGCAGTCACGGGGGGGACAGTGAGCAGTTCTTC.

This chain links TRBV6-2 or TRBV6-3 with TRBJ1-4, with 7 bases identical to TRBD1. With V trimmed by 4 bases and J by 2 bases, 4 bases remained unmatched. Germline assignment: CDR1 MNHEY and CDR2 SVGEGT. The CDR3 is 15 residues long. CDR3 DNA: TGTGCCAGCAGTTCCTCCAGGGGGACTAATGAAAAACTGTTTTTT. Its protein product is CASSSSRGTNEKLFF.

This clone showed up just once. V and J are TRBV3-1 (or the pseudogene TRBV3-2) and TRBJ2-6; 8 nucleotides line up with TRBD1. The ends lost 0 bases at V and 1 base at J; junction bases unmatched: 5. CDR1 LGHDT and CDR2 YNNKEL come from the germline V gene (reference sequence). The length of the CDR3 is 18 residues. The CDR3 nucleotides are TGTGCCAGCAGCCAAGAATGGGACAGGTATTCTGGGGCCAACGTCCTGACTTTC. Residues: CASSQEWDRYSGANVLTF.

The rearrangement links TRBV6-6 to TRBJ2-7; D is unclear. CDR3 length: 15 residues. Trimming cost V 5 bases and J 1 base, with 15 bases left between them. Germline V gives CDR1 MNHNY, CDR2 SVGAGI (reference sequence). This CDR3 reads CASSNPWRTSYEQYF. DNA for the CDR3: TGTGCCAGCAGTAACCCTTGGAGAACGTCCTACGAGCAGTACTTC.

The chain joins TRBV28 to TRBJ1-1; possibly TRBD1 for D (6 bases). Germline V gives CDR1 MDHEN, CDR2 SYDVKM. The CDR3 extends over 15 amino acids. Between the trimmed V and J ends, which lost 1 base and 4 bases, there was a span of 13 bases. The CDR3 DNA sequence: TGTGCCAGCAGTTTATTCAGTCAGGGGCTCACTGAAGCTTTCTTT. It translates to CASSLFSQGLTEAFF.

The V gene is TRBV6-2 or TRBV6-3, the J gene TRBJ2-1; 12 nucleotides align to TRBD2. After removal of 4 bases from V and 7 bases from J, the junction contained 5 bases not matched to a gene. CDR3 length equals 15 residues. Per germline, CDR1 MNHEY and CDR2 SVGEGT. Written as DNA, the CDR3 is TGTGCCAGCAGTTTACCGGGACTAGCGGGTAATGAGCAGTTCTTC. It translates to CASSLPGLAGNEQFF.

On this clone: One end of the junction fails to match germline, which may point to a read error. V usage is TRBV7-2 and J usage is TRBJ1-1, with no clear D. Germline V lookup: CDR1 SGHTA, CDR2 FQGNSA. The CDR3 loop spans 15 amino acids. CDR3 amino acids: CASRLGGQMNTEAFF. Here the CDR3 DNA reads TGTGCCAGCAGATTAGGCGGCCAGATGAACACTGAAGCTTTCTTT.

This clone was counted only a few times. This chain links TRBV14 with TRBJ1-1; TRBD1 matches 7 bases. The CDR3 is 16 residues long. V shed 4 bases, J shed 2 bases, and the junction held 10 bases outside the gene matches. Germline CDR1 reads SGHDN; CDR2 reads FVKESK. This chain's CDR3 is CASSLTGARVNTEAFF. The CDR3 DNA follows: TGTGCCAGCAGCCTTACAGGGGCCCGGGTTAACACTGAAGCTTTCTTT. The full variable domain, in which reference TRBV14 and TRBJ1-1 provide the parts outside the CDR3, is EAGVTQFPSHSVIEKGQTVTLRCDPISGHDNLYWYRRVMGKEIKFLLHFVKESKQDESGMPNNRFLAERTGGTYSTLKVQPAELEDSGVYFCASSLTGARVNTEAFFGQGTRLTVV.

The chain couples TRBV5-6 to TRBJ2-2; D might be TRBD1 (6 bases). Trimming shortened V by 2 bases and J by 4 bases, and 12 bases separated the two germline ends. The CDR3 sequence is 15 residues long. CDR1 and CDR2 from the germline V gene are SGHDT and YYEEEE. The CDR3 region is CASSFRDTITGELFF. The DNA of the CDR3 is TGTGCCAGCAGCTTCCGGGACACCATCACCGGGGAGCTGTTTTTT.

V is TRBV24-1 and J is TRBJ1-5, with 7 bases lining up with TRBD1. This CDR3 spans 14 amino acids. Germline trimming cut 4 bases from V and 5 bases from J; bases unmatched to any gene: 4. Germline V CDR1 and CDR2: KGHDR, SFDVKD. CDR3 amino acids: CATSEKDRYQPQHF. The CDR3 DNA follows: TGTGCCACCAGTGAAAAGGACAGGTATCAGCCCCAGCATTTT.

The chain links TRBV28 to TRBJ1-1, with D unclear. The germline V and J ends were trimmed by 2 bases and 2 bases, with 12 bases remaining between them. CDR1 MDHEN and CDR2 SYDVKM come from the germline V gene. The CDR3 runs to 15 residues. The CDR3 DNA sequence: TGTGCCAGCAGTTTAACCCCGGTCCCCAACACTGAAGCTTTCTTT. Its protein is CASSLTPVPNTEAFF.

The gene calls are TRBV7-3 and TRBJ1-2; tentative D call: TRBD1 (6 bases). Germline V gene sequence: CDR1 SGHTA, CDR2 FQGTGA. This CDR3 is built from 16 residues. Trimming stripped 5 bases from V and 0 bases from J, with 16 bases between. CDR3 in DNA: TGTGCCAGCAGCCCCGGGGGGGCGGCTACTAACTATGGCTACACCTTC. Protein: CASSPGGAATNYGYTF.

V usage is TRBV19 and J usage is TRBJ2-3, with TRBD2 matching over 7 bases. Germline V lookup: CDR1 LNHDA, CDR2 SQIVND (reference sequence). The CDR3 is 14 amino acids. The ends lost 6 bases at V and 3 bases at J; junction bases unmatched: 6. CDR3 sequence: CASRSRTRTDTQYF. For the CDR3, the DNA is TGTGCCAGTAGAAGCAGGACTAGAACAGATACGCAGTATTTT. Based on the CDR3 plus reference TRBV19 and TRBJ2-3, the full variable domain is DGGITQSPKYLFRKEGQNVTLSCEQNLNHDAMYWYRQDPGQGLRLIYYSQIVNDFQKGDIAEGYSVSREKKESFPLTVTSAQKNPTAFYLCASRSRTRTDTQYFGPGTRLTVL.

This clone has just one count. The CDR3 coding sequence is TGTGCCATCAGTGAGTCGACAGCGACAGGCACTGAAGCTTTCTTT. Translation: CAISESTATGTEAFF. The gene calls are TRBV10-3 and TRBJ1-1, with D maybe TRBD1 (6 bases). V was cut by 0 bases and J by 4 bases, with 12 bases left in between. The CDR3 is made up of 15 amino acids. The germline CDR1 and CDR2 sequences are ENHRY and SYGVKD.

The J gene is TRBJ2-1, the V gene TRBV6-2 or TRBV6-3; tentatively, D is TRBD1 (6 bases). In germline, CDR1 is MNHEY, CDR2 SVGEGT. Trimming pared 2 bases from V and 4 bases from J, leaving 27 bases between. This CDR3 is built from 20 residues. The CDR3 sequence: CASSYPRGTTKAAEYNEQFF. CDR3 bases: TGTGCCAGCAGTTACCCTAGAGGGACAACCAAGGCGGCGGAGTACAATGAGCAGTTCTTC.

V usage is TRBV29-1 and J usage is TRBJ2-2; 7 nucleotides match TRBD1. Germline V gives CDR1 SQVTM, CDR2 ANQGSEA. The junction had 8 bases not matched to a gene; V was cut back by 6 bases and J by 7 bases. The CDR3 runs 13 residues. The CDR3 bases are TGCAGCGTCCTTAAGGGGGCGTACGGGGAGCTGTTTTTT. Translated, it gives CSVLKGAYGELFF.